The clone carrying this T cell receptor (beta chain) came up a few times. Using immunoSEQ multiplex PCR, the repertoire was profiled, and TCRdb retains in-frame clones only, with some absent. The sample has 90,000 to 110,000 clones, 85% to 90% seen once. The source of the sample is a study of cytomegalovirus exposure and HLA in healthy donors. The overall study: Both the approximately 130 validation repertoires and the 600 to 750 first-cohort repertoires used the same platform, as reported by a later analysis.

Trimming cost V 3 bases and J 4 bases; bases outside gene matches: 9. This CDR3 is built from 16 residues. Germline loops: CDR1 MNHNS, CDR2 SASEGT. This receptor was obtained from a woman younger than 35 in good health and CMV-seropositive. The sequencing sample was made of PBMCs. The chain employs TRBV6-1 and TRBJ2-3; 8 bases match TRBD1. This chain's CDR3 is CASSESPGTGSDTQYF. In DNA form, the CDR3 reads TGTGCCAGCAGTGAGAGTCCCGGGACAGGTTCAGATACGCAGTATTTT.